This record covers a single TCR beta chain. The sample is drawn from a study of blood T cell repertoires in COVID-19. Study-wide background: The samples span acute and convalescent COVID-19 from the United States, Italy and Spain. PBMCs, B-cell-depleted T cells, or T cells were the source of the cDNA or gDNA that made up the material.

This CDR3 spans 15 amino acids. Germline V gives CDR1 MNHEY, CDR2 SVGAGI. The J segment lost 6 bases and the V segment lost 6 bases, leaving 6 bases of the junction unmatched. The Seattle patients joined while their infection was active and were tracked longitudinally afterward. In the original workflow: Scientists estimated how many nucleated cells there were by amplifying reference gene primers. This table comes from immunoSEQ multiplex PCR, and its TCRdb copy is limited to in-frame clones, with some not included. V and J calls and clone size come straight from that table; D and trimming were deduced from the DNA. The sample has roughly 150,000 clones; more than 85% are singletons.

The gene calls are TRBV6-5 and TRBJ1-6, with 9 bases that match TRBD1. The source of this sequence is a woman of 80 years or more with COVID-19, enrolled during active disease. The specimen was peripheral blood. The CDR3: CASRRGQGSNSPLHF. The CDR3 DNA follows: TGTGCCAGCAGGCGGGGACAGGGAAGTAATTCACCCCTCCACTTT.